These T cell receptor beta chains were read from a single sample in a study of beta chain features in type 1 diabetes. The table came from immunoSEQ multiplex PCR; TCRdb's copy has only in-frame clones and leaves some out. Here the sample spans 450,000 to 550,000 clones, approximately 30% being singletons. Material for sequencing was naive CD4+ T cells from blood. These TCRs come from a man aged 18 to 30 in good health. The CDR3 runs from the conserved cysteine through the conserved F or W. Each record gives: V gene, D gene, J gene, CDR3 protein. The D gene is left open where the match is weak.

V: TRBV30; D: NA; J: TRBJ2-3; CDR3: CAWGVSDTQYF
V: TRBV5-1; D: NA; J: TRBJ2-1; CDR3: CASSLDTEQFF
V: TRBV7-2; D: NA; J: TRBJ2-1; CDR3: CASSLSPAYNEQFF
V: TRBV25-1; D: NA; J: TRBJ2-1; CDR3: CASSEGTRGYNEQFF
V: TRBV29-1; D: TRBD2; J: TRBJ2-1; CDR3: CSGNGLAGYNEQFF
V: TRBV10-3; D: NA; J: TRBJ2-6; CDR3: CAISDDRQSSGANVLTF
V: TRBV9; D: NA; J: TRBJ2-5; CDR3: CASSVSGTMQETQYF
V: TRBV15; D: TRBD2; J: TRBJ2-5; CDR3: CATSGRLAGAIKTQYF
V: TRBV2; D: NA; J: TRBJ2-5; CDR3: CASSVVLGETQYF
V: TRBV10-3; D: TRBD1; J: TRBJ2-1; CDR3: CAIRGQAQGEQFF
V: TRBV10-3; D: NA; J: TRBJ2-2; CDR3: CAARDLNTGELFF
V: TRBV4-3; D: NA; J: TRBJ2-3; CDR3: CASSQADTQYF
V: TRBV27; D: TRBD1; J: TRBJ2-5; CDR3: CASNLDRESFREETQYF
V: TRBV4-2; D: NA; J: TRBJ1-1; CDR3: CASSQETGRVNTEAFF
V: TRBV30; D: NA; J: TRBJ1-1; CDR3: CAWSPLRNTEAFF
V: TRBV11-1; D: NA; J: TRBJ2-1; CDR3: CASSFPLRGTHNEQFF
V: TRBV5-1; D: NA; J: TRBJ2-3; CDR3: CASSLDTSTDTQYF
V: TRBV6-5; D: TRBD2; J: TRBJ2-3; CDR3: CASSYEAGGTDTQYF
V: TRBV29-1; D: NA; J: TRBJ2-3; CDR3: CSVTITSTDTQYF
V: TRBV11-2; D: TRBD2; J: TRBJ2-4; CDR3: CASSPHGRGINIQYF
V: TRBV28; D: NA; J: TRBJ1-5; CDR3: CASSLNQPQHF
V: TRBV21-1; D: NA; J: TRBJ1-2; CDR3: CASSTEGPYGYTF
V: TRBV30; D: NA; J: TRBJ2-5; CDR3: CAWTPATLQETQYF
V: TRBV7-8; D: NA; J: TRBJ2-3; CDR3: CATLRPSTDTQYF
V: TRBV19; D: TRBD2; J: TRBJ2-1; CDR3: CASNPSGGYNEQFF
V: TRBV5-1; D: TRBD2; J: TRBJ2-1; CDR3: CASSLGTSGELYNEQFF
V: TRBV7-9; D: NA; J: TRBJ1-2; CDR3: CASTPLDRNNYGYTF
V: TRBV5-6; D: NA; J: TRBJ2-1; CDR3: CASSPVGGEQFF
V: TRBV7-3; D: NA; J: TRBJ1-3; CDR3: CASGRDSGNTIYF
V: TRBV9; D: NA; J: TRBJ2-7; CDR3: CASSVGRDYSYEQYF
V: TRBV18; D: NA; J: TRBJ2-5; CDR3: CASSPLARFQTQYF
V: TRBV6-5; D: NA; J: TRBJ1-2; CDR3: CASSYSGSIDYGYTF
V: TRBV7-2; D: TRBD1; J: TRBJ2-3; CDR3: CARGPTGAGTQYF
V: TRBV29-1; D: TRBD1; J: TRBJ1-2; CDR3: CSVAPGGNYGYTF
V: TRBV9; D: NA; J: TRBJ2-1; CDR3: CASSGSSYNEQFF
V: TRBV19; D: NA; J: TRBJ1-1; CDR3: CASKAAANTEAFF
V: TRBV5-4; D: NA; J: TRBJ2-2; CDR3: CASSFEAQKGARELFF
V: TRBV5-4; D: NA; J: TRBJ1-1; CDR3: CASSLAPGAEAFF
V: TRBV9; D: NA; J: TRBJ1-2; CDR3: CASSVDADNYGYTF
V: TRBV10-3; D: NA; J: TRBJ2-7; CDR3: CAISEFNEGEQYF
V: TRBV29-1; D: NA; J: TRBJ2-7; CDR3: CSVHQGYEQYF
V: TRBV9; D: TRBD2; J: TRBJ2-7; CDR3: CASSVGGSRVEQYF
V: TRBV29-1; D: TRBD1; J: NA; CDR3: CSVTRQGEQYF
V: TRBV30; D: TRBD1; J: TRBJ2-1; CDR3: CAWSVSTGTEQFF
V: TRBV29-1; D: TRBD1; J: TRBJ2-7; CDR3: CSVVGQAGQGYF
V: TRBV7-9; D: NA; J: TRBJ2-2; CDR3: CASSSRSVGELFF
V: TRBV6-6; D: NA; J: TRBJ2-5; CDR3: CASRNTGSATQYF
V: TRBV30; D: TRBD1; J: TRBJ1-1; CDR3: CAWSTGQITEAFF
V: TRBV10-3; D: NA; J: TRBJ2-7; CDR3: CAISESTGRNEQYF
V: TRBV30; D: NA; J: TRBJ2-3; CDR3: CAWSLASTDTQYF
V: TRBV28; D: NA; J: TRBJ2-2; CDR3: CASAEPRSASGELFF
V: TRBV6-7; D: NA; J: TRBJ2-4; CDR3: CASSYIRTVDGNIQYF